What follows describes a single T cell receptor (beta chain). Together with a sample-barcoded 5' primer, a J-beta primer mix was included in a second PCR lasting 7 to 11 cycles. In TCRdb, the 5' RACE reads were re-called with MiXCR into one record per CDR3 protein. The sample lists around 1,000,000 distinct CDR3 sequences; 35% to 40% were seen once. The data stem from a study of blood T cells in healthy people across ages. This sequence was found in a man aged 18 to 29 in good health. Sequenced input: blood.

DNA of the CDR3: TGCAGCGTTGACGTCTCCGGGACAGGGGGAGCTTTCTTT. This translates into CSVDVSGTGGAFF. This chain links TRBV29-1 with TRBJ1-1; TRBD1 matches at 11 bases. CDR3 length: 13 amino acids. CDR1 and CDR2 (germline): SQVTM, ANQGSEA. V lost 3 bases and J lost 10; bases outside the gene matches: 7.